The T cell receptor (beta chain) under discussion was sequenced for a study of T-cell reconstitution after alpha-beta-depleted transplantation in children (dated by TCRdb to about 2016). In the study overall: Using TCR repertoire profiling, the study followed T-cell immune reconstitution in a quantitative way in children after TCRalphabeta/CD19-depleted allogeneic hematopoietic cell transplantation.

V is reduced by 0 bases and J by 2 bases, leaving a spacing of 8 bases between them. From the germline V gene (reference sequence), CDR1 is DFQATT and CDR2 is SNEGSKA. Its CDR3 holds 13 amino acids, cysteine through valine. Left in the record is the CDR3 DNA by itself, 39 bases read in frame from the first base. This clonotype was recorded at least ten times. No cognate antigen has been identified for it. No quality values exist for individual bases; no much larger clone is one base distant. Libraries came from PCR. For sequencing, an Illumina HiSeq 2500 was employed. To normalize quantification of the TCRbeta repertoire, the TCR libraries were built with molecular barcoding that relied on unique molecular identifiers. TCRdb redid the processing of the public reads, applying fastp at Q25 and MiXCR, and retained in-frame beta chains. Rows are combined by CDR3 protein, so each entry shows the most common genes and DNA. The sample table lists 640,000 or so distinct CDR3 sequences, roughly 17% of them with a count of one. Together, the top ten hold 1.1% of the sample.

The receptor comes from a human donor who donated a stem cell graft to a child with acute myeloid leukemia. The V and J genes are TRBV20-1 and TRBJ2-7; the D gene identity is not certain. Sequenced here: PBMCs from the stem cell graft donor, sampled from the stem cell graft. CDR3 region: CSARDAGTYEQYV. The bases read TGCAGTGCTAGAGATGCAGGAACCTACGAGCAGTACGTC.